A selection of T cell receptor beta chains follows, all from one sample in a study of blood T cell repertoires in COVID-19. The method was immunoSEQ multiplex PCR; TCRdb's version includes in-frame clones alone and lacks a portion of them. The sample consists of 150,000 to 200,000 clones, around four fifths of them appearing once. The sequenced sample was peripheral blood. These receptor sequences come from a woman in her 70s with COVID-19, enrolled during active disease. The CDR3 runs from the conserved cysteine through the conserved F or W. The D gene is left open where the match is weak. Part of the rows lack a size; the others show once, few, many or a class for expanded clones.

V: TRBV5-5; size: NA; D: NA; J: TRBJ1-2; DNA: TGTGCCAGCAGCCTAAGTCCAGGTTACTATGGCTACACCTTC; CDR3: CASSLSPGYYGYTF
V: TRBV6-2/TRBV6-3; size: NA; D: NA; J: TRBJ1-5; DNA: TGTGCCAGCAGTTACTCTACAGGTGGTGGGCAGCCCCAGCATTTT; CDR3: CASSYSTGGGQPQHF
V: TRBV10-3; size: NA; D: NA; J: TRBJ1-1; DNA: TGTGCCATCAGTGTTTCGGGTCCCGGCGCTGAAGCTTTCTTT; CDR3: CAISVSGPGAEAFF
V: TRBV6-5; size: NA; D: TRBD1; J: TRBJ1-2; DNA: TGTGCCAGCAGTTACTCACCCGTGGCAGGGGGTGGCTACACCTTC; CDR3: CASSYSPVAGGGYTF
V: TRBV19; size: NA; D: NA; J: TRBJ1-3; DNA: TGTGCCAGTAGTATAGGTCCGTATGGAAACACCATATATTTT; CDR3: CASSIGPYGNTIYF
V: TRBV5-8; size: NA; D: NA; J: TRBJ1-3; DNA: TGTGCCAGCAGCTTGGATGAGGGCTACTCTGGAAACACCATATATTTT; CDR3: CASSLDEGYSGNTIYF
V: TRBV6-1; size: NA; D: NA; J: TRBJ1-1; DNA: TGTGCCAGCAGTGACATGAACACTGAAGCTTTCTTT; CDR3: CASSDMNTEAFF
V: TRBV11-3; size: NA; D: NA; J: TRBJ2-5; DNA: TGTGCCAGCAGCTTAGCCGGCGGGAAGGGAGAGACCCAGTACTTC; CDR3: CASSLAGGKGETQYF
V: TRBV7-3; size: NA; D: TRBD1; J: TRBJ2-5; DNA: TGTGCCAGCAGCCCGCGACCCGGACAGGGCGGGGAGACCCAGTACTTC; CDR3: CASSPRPGQGGETQYF
V: TRBV5-8; size: NA; D: NA; J: TRBJ2-5; DNA: TGTGCCAGCAGCTTTCGGAGGGGAAGGTCAGAGACCCAGTACTTC; CDR3: CASSFRRGRSETQYF
V: TRBV9; size: NA; D: TRBD2; J: TRBJ2-1; DNA: TGTGCCAGCAGCGTACTAGCGGGGGGAGGAAGCAATGAGCAGTTCTTC; CDR3: CASSVLAGGGSNEQFF
V: TRBV9; size: NA; D: NA; J: TRBJ1-6; DNA: TGTGCCAGCAGCGTAGTGAGCGGGAGGAATTCACCCCTCCACTTT; CDR3: CASSVVSGRNSPLHF
V: TRBV5-1; size: NA; D: NA; J: TRBJ2-1; DNA: TGCGCCAGCAGCTTGGCCAGGGGCTCTTACAATGAGCAGTTCTTC; CDR3: CASSLARGSYNEQFF
V: TRBV7-9; size: NA; D: NA; J: TRBJ2-7; DNA: TGTGCCAGCAGCTTATTACGGGACGGGGGATCCTACGAGCAGTACTTC; CDR3: CASSLLRDGGSYEQYF
V: TRBV10-3; size: NA; D: TRBD1; J: TRBJ1-1; DNA: TGTGCCAGCTCTCCAGGACAGGGGAACACTGAAGCTTTCTTT; CDR3: CASSPGQGNTEAFF
V: TRBV30; size: once; D: TRBD2; J: TRBJ2-3; DNA: TGTGCCTGGAATGTAGCGGGGGGGGCAGATACGCAGTATTTT; CDR3: CAWNVAGGADTQYF
V: TRBV4-2; size: NA; D: NA; J: TRBJ1-5; DNA: TGTGCCAGCAGCCAAGACCCCGGGAGGGGAAGCAATCAGCCCCAGCATTTT; CDR3: CASSQDPGRGSNQPQHF
V: TRBV6-1; size: NA; D: NA; J: TRBJ1-5; DNA: TGTGCCAGCAGTGAAAACGGGGGCAATCAGCCCCAGCATTTT; CDR3: CASSENGGNQPQHF
V: TRBV2; size: NA; D: TRBD1; J: TRBJ1-5; DNA: TGTGCCAGCAGAATGGGACAGTACAATCAGCCCCAGCATTTT; CDR3: CASRMGQYNQPQHF
V: TRBV3-1/TRBV3-2; size: NA; D: TRBD1; J: TRBJ2-7; DNA: TGTGCCAGCAGCCTCGTCCCGGGACAGCCCACCGTCCTCGAGCAGTACTTC; CDR3: CASSLVPGQPTVLEQYF
V: TRBV24-1; size: NA; D: TRBD1; J: TRBJ1-5; DNA: TGTGCCACCAGTGACACAGGGGATGGGCAGCCCCAGCATTTT; CDR3: CATSDTGDGQPQHF
V: TRBV23-1; size: few; D: NA; J: TRBJ1-1; DNA: TGCGCCAGCAGTCAGGGCAGGGAGGACACTGAAGCTTTCTTT; CDR3: CASSQGREDTEAFF
V: TRBV14; size: NA; D: NA; J: TRBJ1-1; DNA: TGTGCCAGCAGCCAAGGAGCAGGGGCTAACACTGAAGCTTTCTTT; CDR3: CASSQGAGANTEAFF
V: TRBV18; size: NA; D: TRBD2; J: TRBJ2-3; DNA: TGTGCCAGCTCACGAATCCGCGGGGGGTTCACAGATACGCAGTATTTT; CDR3: CASSRIRGGFTDTQYF
V: TRBV30; size: NA; D: NA; J: TRBJ1-2; DNA: TGTGCCTGGAGTGTAGAGGTCGGAGACTATGGCTACACCTTC; CDR3: CAWSVEVGDYGYTF
V: TRBV6-2/TRBV6-3; size: NA; D: NA; J: TRBJ2-1; DNA: TGTGCCAGCAGTTCTTTCCGGGGGACCTACAATGAGCAGTTCTTC; CDR3: CASSSFRGTYNEQFF
V: TRBV3-1/TRBV3-2; size: NA; D: NA; J: TRBJ1-6; DNA: TGTGCCAGCAGCCAAGACCTCTCGCCCCTCCACTTT; CDR3: CASSQDLSPLHF
V: TRBV7-2; size: NA; D: NA; J: TRBJ2-1; DNA: TGTGCCAGCAGCTTAGAAGTAGCGGACAATGAGCAGTTCTTC; CDR3: CASSLEVADNEQFF
V: TRBV4-1; size: NA; D: NA; J: TRBJ1-2; DNA: TGCGCCAGCAGCCCGGAGCCTAACTATGGCTACACCTTC; CDR3: CASSPEPNYGYTF
V: TRBV29-1; size: NA; D: NA; J: TRBJ1-1; DNA: TGCAGCGTTGACGTCAACACTGAAGCTTTCTTT; CDR3: CSVDVNTEAFF
V: TRBV7-8; size: once; D: TRBD1; J: TRBJ2-4; DNA: TGTGCCAGCAGCTTAGCCCGACTTACGACAGGGGGTAACATTCAGTACTTC; CDR3: CASSLARLTTGGNIQYF
V: TRBV30; size: once; D: NA; J: TRBJ2-1; DNA: TGTGCCTGGGGACATTATGAGCAGTTCTTC; CDR3: CAWGHYEQFF
V: TRBV6-4; size: NA; D: TRBD1; J: TRBJ1-2; DNA: TGTGCCAGCAGTGCCCACCCTACAGGGGGAGGCTATGGCTACACCTTC; CDR3: CASSAHPTGGGYGYTF
V: TRBV27; size: NA; D: NA; J: TRBJ1-1; DNA: TGTGCCAGCAGTCAACTAAAGTTGGGTGCATCAGCTTTCTTT; CDR3: CASSQLKLGASAFF
V: TRBV11-2; size: NA; D: NA; J: TRBJ1-1; DNA: TGTGCCAGCAGCTTAGATCGTCGGGGATCCGAAGCTTTCTTT; CDR3: CASSLDRRGSEAFF
V: TRBV29-1; size: few; D: NA; J: TRBJ1-1; DNA: TGCAGCGTTTATTATTCTTTGAACACTGAAGCTTTCTTT; CDR3: CSVYYSLNTEAFF
V: TRBV6-5; size: NA; D: TRBD1; J: TRBJ1-1; DNA: TGTGCCAGCAGTTATGACAGGGGGAACACTGAAGCTTTCTTT; CDR3: CASSYDRGNTEAFF
V: TRBV24-1; size: NA; D: NA; J: TRBJ2-5; DNA: TGTGCCACCAGTGGGGACTCGAAAGAGGAGACCCAGTACTTC; CDR3: CATSGDSKEETQYF
V: TRBV12-5; size: once; D: TRBD1; J: TRBJ1-3; DNA: TGTGCTAGCGCCCTGGGACAGGGGAAGTCTGGAAACACCATATATTTT; CDR3: CASALGQGKSGNTIYF
V: TRBV19; size: NA; D: NA; J: TRBJ1-5; DNA: TGTGCCAGTAGTATGGGGGGGTTTGGCAATCAGCCCCAGCATTTT; CDR3: CASSMGGFGNQPQHF
V: TRBV11-2; size: NA; D: NA; J: TRBJ2-3; DNA: TGTGCCAGCAGCTTAGATCCGGGAGCCACAGATACGCAGTATTTT; CDR3: CASSLDPGATDTQYF
V: TRBV12-3/TRBV12-4; size: NA; D: NA; J: TRBJ2-2; DNA: TGTGCCAGCAGTCGTACCGGGGAGCTGTTTTTT; CDR3: CASSRTGELFF
V: TRBV7-3; size: NA; D: TRBD2; J: TRBJ2-1; DNA: TGTGCCAGCAGCCACAAGCGGGGGGGCGGCAATGAGCAGTTCTTC; CDR3: CASSHKRGGGNEQFF
V: TRBV6-2/TRBV6-3; size: NA; D: NA; J: TRBJ1-6; DNA: TGTGCCAGCAGTGACAAGAGCTCCTATAATTCACCCCTCCACTTT; CDR3: CASSDKSSYNSPLHF
V: TRBV5-1; size: once; D: NA; J: TRBJ1-1; DNA: TGCGCCAGCAGCTTTACCGGGACAGAAGCTTTCTTT; CDR3: CASSFTGTEAFF
V: TRBV18; size: NA; D: NA; J: TRBJ1-2; DNA: TGTGCCAGCTCACCATACGGAGGTGGCGGCTACACCTTC; CDR3: CASSPYGGGGYTF
V: TRBV24-1; size: NA; D: TRBD1; J: TRBJ2-5; DNA: TGTGCCACCAGTGATTTTGACAGGGGCCGGGAGACCCAGTACTTC; CDR3: CATSDFDRGRETQYF
V: TRBV6-5; size: NA; D: TRBD2; J: TRBJ2-1; DNA: TGTGCCAGCAGTTCGAACGCGGGCCGCGGGAGGGATGAGCAGTTCTTC; CDR3: CASSSNAGRGRDEQFF
V: TRBV5-6; size: NA; D: TRBD1; J: TRBJ1-2; DNA: TGTGCCAGCAGCTCTAAGGACAGGGACTATGGCTACACCTTC; CDR3: CASSSKDRDYGYTF
V: TRBV6-6; size: NA; D: TRBD1; J: TRBJ1-2; DNA: TGTGCCAGCAGTTCCGGGACAGCTAATTATGGCTACACCTTC; CDR3: CASSSGTANYGYTF
V: TRBV14; size: NA; D: TRBD1; J: TRBJ1-3; DNA: TGTGCCAGCAGCCGCCCGGGACAGTCCGGAAACACCATATATTTT; CDR3: CASSRPGQSGNTIYF
V: TRBV7-9; size: NA; D: TRBD1; J: TRBJ2-5; DNA: TGTGCCAGCAGCTCCTGGCGCCCCAGGGGGAGAGAGACCCAGTACTTC; CDR3: CASSSWRPRGRETQYF
V: TRBV19; size: NA; D: NA; J: TRBJ1-1; DNA: TGTGCCAGTAGTAGCAGACTGTTGAACACTGAAGCTTTCTTT; CDR3: CASSSRLLNTEAFF
V: TRBV2; size: NA; D: NA; J: TRBJ1-6; DNA: TGTGCCAGCAGTGAGCGGGGGCGGAATTCACCCCTCCACTTT; CDR3: CASSERGRNSPLHF
V: TRBV28; size: once; D: TRBD1; J: TRBJ2-2; DNA: TGTGCCAGCAGCAACCGACAGGGGAACGGGGAGCTGTTTTTT; CDR3: CASSNRQGNGELFF
V: TRBV6-5; size: NA; D: NA; J: TRBJ1-2; DNA: TGTGCCAGCAGCCCGCGGGGAAACTATGGCTACACCTTC; CDR3: CASSPRGNYGYTF
V: TRBV12-5; size: NA; D: NA; J: TRBJ2-5; DNA: TGTGCTAGTGGTTCCGTCGCCGGGGAGACCCAGTACTTC; CDR3: CASGSVAGETQYF
V: TRBV5-1; size: NA; D: TRBD1; J: TRBJ2-6; DNA: TGCGCCAGCAGCTTGGTACAGGGGGCCGGGGCCAACGTCCTGACTTTC; CDR3: CASSLVQGAGANVLTF
V: TRBV3-1/TRBV3-2; size: once; D: TRBD2; J: TRBJ2-3; DNA: TGTGCCAGCAGCCAATCTGCGGGGGGGCTCACAGATACGCAGTATTTT; CDR3: CASSQSAGGLTDTQYF